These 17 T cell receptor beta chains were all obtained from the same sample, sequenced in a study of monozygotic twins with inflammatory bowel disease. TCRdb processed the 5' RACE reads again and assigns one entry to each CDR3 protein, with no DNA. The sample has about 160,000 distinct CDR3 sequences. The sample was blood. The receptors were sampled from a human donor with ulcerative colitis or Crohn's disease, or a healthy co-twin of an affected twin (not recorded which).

This chain's CDR3 is CASSEARRKVYGYTF. The chain carries TRBV2 and TRBJ1-2. There are 15 residues in the CDR3. The V gene's germline CDR1 is SNHLY and CDR2 FYNNEI.

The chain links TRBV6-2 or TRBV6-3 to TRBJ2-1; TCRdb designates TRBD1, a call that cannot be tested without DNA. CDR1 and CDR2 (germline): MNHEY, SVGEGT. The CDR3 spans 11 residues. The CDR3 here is CASSPRGQVFF.

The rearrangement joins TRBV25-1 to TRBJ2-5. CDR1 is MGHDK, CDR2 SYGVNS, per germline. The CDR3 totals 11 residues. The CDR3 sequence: CASSEVETQYF.

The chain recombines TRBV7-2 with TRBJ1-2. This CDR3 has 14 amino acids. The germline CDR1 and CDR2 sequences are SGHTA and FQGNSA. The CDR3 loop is CASSPSRGNYGYTF.

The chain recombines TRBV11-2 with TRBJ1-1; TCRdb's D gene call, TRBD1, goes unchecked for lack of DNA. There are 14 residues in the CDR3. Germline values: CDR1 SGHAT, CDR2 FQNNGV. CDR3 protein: CASSPMSEGTEAFF.

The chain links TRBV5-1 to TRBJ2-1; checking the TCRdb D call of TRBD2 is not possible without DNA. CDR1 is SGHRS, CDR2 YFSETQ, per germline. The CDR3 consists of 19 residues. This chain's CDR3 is CASSLVVVGGALRNNEQFF. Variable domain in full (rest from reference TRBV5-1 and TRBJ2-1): KAGVTQTPRYLIKTRGQQVTLSCSPISGHRSVSWYQQTPGQGLQFLFEYFSETQRNKGNFPGRFSGRQFSNSRSEMNVSTLELGDSALYLCASSLVVVGGALRNNEQFFGPGTRLTVL.

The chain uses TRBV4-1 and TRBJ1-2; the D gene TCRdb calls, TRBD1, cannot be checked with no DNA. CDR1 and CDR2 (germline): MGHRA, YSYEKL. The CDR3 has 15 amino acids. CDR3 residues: CASSQEQGKDYGYTF.

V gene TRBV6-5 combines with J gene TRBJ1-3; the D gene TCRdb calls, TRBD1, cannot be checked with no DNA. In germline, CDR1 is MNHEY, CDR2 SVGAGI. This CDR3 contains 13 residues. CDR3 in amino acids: CASSPRAGNTIYF.

This CDR3 reads CSARDPPRDTQYF. The chain is built from TRBV20-1 and TRBJ2-3; TCRdb indicates TRBD2, and absent DNA this call remains unverified. The germline CDR1 and CDR2 sequences are DFQATT and SNEGSKA (reference sequence). The CDR3 length is 13 residues.

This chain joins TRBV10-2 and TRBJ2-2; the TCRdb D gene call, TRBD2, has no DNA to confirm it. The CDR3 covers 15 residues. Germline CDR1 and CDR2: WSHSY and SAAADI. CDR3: CASSRTSVNTGELFF.

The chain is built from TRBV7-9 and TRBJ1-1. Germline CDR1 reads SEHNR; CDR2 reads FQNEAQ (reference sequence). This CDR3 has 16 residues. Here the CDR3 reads CASRPKGGGLDTEAFF.

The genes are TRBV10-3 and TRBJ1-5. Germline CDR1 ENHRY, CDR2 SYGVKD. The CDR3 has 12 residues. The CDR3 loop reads CAISETNQPQHF.

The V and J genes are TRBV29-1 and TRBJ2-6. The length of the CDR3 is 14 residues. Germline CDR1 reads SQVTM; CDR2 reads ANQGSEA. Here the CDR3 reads CSVEGPSGANVLTF.

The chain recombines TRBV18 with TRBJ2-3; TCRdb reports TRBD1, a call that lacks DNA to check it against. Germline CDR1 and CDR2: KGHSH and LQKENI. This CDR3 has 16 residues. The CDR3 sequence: CASSPDRLPSTDTQYF.

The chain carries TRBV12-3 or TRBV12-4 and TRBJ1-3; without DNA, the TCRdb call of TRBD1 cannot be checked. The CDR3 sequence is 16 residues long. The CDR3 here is CASSLGSRHSGNTIYF.

The CDR3 loop is CASSHLGLARSYEQYF. The chain has TRBV3-1 and TRBJ2-7; the TCRdb call, TRBD2, lacks DNA for checking. The germline V gene has CDR1 LGHDT and CDR2 YNNKEL (reference sequence). The CDR3 contains 16 residues.

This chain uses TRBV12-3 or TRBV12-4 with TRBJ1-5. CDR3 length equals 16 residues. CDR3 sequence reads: CASSPMGVWGNQPQHF.